This entry lists 8 T cell receptor beta chains sequenced from one sample in a study of molecular identifiers for immune sequencing clone quantification. TCRdb itself ran the PCR reads through MiXCR, one entry per CDR3 protein. The sample lists approximately 590,000 distinct CDR3 sequences, approximately 24% occurring once. The sample comprised naive CD8+ T cells from blood, with Jurkat cell RNA spiked in. The subset was: FACS-sorted CD8+CD4-CCR7+CD45RA+ naive T cells. These receptors all stem from a human donor in good health. Some libraries in this study had Jurkat cell RNA spiked in.

Regarding this clonotype: It may be a read error: a sequence one base away is much more abundant. No conserved phenylalanine or tryptophan is present at the end of the CDR3, so a read error is the likely explanation. The rearrangement joins TRBV10-3 to TRBJ2-7; the D gene is possibly TRBD2 (6 bases). Germline lookup yields CDR1 ENHRY and CDR2 SYGVKD. V was pared by 4 bases and J by 6 bases, with 7 bases between. The CDR3 length is 11 residues. CDR3 DNA sequence: TGTGCCATCAGTGTGCGGGGCGAGCAGTACCTC. Amino acid sequence: CAISVRGEQYL.

The rearrangement joins TRBV10-3 to TRBJ2-1; possibly TRBD1 for D (5 bases). This CDR3 contains 16 residues. The ends were cut back, 7 bases at V and 0 bases at J, with 16 bases in the middle. Germline V gives CDR1 ENHRY, CDR2 SYGVKD. DNA of the CDR3: TGTGCCATCACCACAACAGGCTCGAGCTCCTACAATGAGCAGTTCTTC. Encoded protein: CAITTTGSSSYNEQFF.

At least ten counts were recorded for this clonotype. The chain couples TRBV4-1 to TRBJ1-1; 7 bases map to TRBD1. The CDR3 consists of 15 residues. V shed 4 bases and J 4 bases; nucleotides not matched to a gene: 9. CDR1 is MGHRA and CDR2 is YSYEKL in the germline V gene. In DNA, the CDR3 is TGCGCCAGCAGCCCCAGGGGGGGGGTGGGCACTGAAGCTTTCTTT. Translating it yields CASSPRGGVGTEAFF.

Notes on this clonotype: Just one base apart from a much larger clone, this may be a read error. The V gene is TRBV7-9, the J gene TRBJ2-3, with D possibly matching TRBD1 (5 bases). V was shortened by 4 bases and J by 0 bases, with 11 bases between the two germline ends. Germline loops: CDR1 SEHNR, CDR2 FQNEAQ (reference sequence). This CDR3 is 15 amino acids long. The CDR3 coding sequence is TGTGCCAGCAGCTCGAGAAGGGGCAGCACAGATACGCAGTATTTT. Its protein is CASSSRRGSTDTQYF.

This clonotype has ten or more counts. The V and J genes are TRBV29-1 and TRBJ2-1, with a possible D match to TRBD1 (6 bases). The CDR3 is 15 amino acids. Germline loops: CDR1 SQVTM, CDR2 ANQGSEA. V lost 6 bases, J lost 6 bases, and 21 bases lay in between. As DNA, the CDR3 is TGCAGCGTCAAGGACAGTCGGGTCCTGAGCAATGAGCAGTTCTTC. Its protein is CSVKDSRVLSNEQFF.

This sequence joins TRBV27 and TRBJ2-3, with 7 bases fitting TRBD2. Germline lookup yields CDR1 MNHEY and CDR2 SMNVEV (reference sequence). The V gene end was trimmed by 7 bases and the J gene end by 4 bases; junction bases not matched to a gene: 11. The CDR3 spans 15 residues. Written as DNA, the CDR3 is TGTGCCAGCACCTTGGGGTCTACTAGCGCAGATACGCAGTATTTT. It is translated as CASTLGSTSADTQYF.

This clonotype was seen a handful of times. The chain couples TRBV6-1 to TRBJ2-7; 10 bases are shared with TRBD2. With V trimmed by 0 bases and J by 2 bases, 4 bases remained unmatched. CDR3 length: 16 amino acids. Germline CDR1 MNHNS, CDR2 SASEGT. The CDR3 DNA is TGTGCCAGCAGTGAAGCTAACCTAGCGGGGGCCTACGAGCAGTACTTC. It yields the protein CASSEANLAGAYEQYF.

Turning to this clonotype: An end of the junction differs from the germline gene, which may be a read error. The chain uses TRBV12-3 or TRBV12-4 and TRBJ2-7, with 9 nucleotides matching TRBD1. This CDR3 region has 13 residues. DNA for the CDR3: TGTGCCAGCAGTCCAGGGACAGGGCGGGAGCAGCACTTC. It translates to CASSPGTGREQHF.